The sequence of this T cell receptor (beta chain) was determined in a study of shared clonotypes between healthy human individuals. This CDR3 has 18 amino acids. V lost 0 bases to trimming and J lost 4 bases, with 21 bases between them. Germline-derived CDR1 and CDR2 are MGHRA and YSYEKL. The sample holds one count of this clone. Its target is unknown. Study results and limitations: Non-shared clonotypes had lower generation probabilities than those shared by all four donors. Only blood was sampled; tissue repertoires likely differ. A handful of donors shared about 5% of their naive CD4 clonotypes.

Data came from immunoSEQ multiplex PCR; TCRdb stores just in-frame clones and leaves some out. The sample includes roughly 170,000 clones, 66% of them seen just once. The chain uses TRBV4-1 and TRBJ1-2; D gene ambiguous. The source is a man aged 25 to 40 in good health. The specimen sequenced was memory CD4+ T cells sorted from blood. Regarding subset: CD45RA-negative fraction. The CDR3 nucleotides are TGCGCCAGCAGCCAAGATGACCCTAGGGAGGAGCTCTCCTATGGCTACACCTTC. Its translation is CASSQDDPREELSYGYTF.